This T cell receptor beta chain is from a study of identical twins. General study findings and limits: Excess sharing between twins was weaker in beta out-of-frame sequences. While abundant cord blood beta clonotypes carried fewer insertions, memory repertoires showed no such pattern.

Regarding this clonotype: Its matching antigen is unknown.

There are 19 residues in the CDR3. Germline CDR1 LGHDT, CDR2 YNNKEL (reference sequence). V lost 1 base and J lost 4; bases outside the gene matches: 7. The donor group consisted entirely of healthy Caucasians. It was template switching that added a universal primer site, and there were unique molecular identifiers on the cDNA. TCRdb called the 5' RACE reads again in MiXCR, with one record for every CDR3 protein. The table shows roughly 1.6 million distinct CDR3 sequences, with around 33% occurring only once. Sequenced sample: cord blood. The chain uses TRBV3-1 and TRBJ2-4; 16 bases line up with TRBD2. The TCR sequence derives from a newborn girl in good health. CDR3 region: CASSQAGLAGGRPKNIQYF. CDR3 sequence (DNA): TGTGCCAGCAGCCAAGCGGGACTAGCGGGGGGGCGACCTAAAAACATTCAGTACTTC.